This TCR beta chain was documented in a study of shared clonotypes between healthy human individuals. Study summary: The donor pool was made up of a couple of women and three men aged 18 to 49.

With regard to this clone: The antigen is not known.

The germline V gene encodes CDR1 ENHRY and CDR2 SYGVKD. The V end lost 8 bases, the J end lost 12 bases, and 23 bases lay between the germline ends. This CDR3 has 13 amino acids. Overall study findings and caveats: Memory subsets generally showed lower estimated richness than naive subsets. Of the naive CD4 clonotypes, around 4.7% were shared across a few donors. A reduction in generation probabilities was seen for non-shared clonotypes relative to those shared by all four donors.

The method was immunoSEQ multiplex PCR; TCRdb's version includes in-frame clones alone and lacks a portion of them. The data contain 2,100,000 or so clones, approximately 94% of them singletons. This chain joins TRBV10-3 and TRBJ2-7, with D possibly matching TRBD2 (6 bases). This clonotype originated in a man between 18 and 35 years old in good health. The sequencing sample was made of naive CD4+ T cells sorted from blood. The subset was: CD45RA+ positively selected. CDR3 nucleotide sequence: TGTGCCATCCACCAAGGGGTGGGGGAGCGGGCGTACTTC. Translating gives CAIHQGVGERAYF.